This T cell receptor beta chain was sequenced in a study of shared clonotypes between healthy human individuals. Study results and caveats: Naive subsets generally had larger estimated richness than memory subsets. Clonotypes shared by all four sorted-subset donors had higher generation probabilities than non-shared clonotypes.

The run depth of the assay was deep. Clones were sequenced by immunoSEQ multiplex PCR, and TCRdb holds only the in-frame ones, with some missing. The sample yields approximately 2.1 million clones, 80% to 95% seen once. About this clone itself: Its antigen is unknown.

Germline V gene data show CDR1 as LNHNV and CDR2 as YYDKDF (reference sequence). V gave up 4 bases and J gave up 2 bases, with 14 bases separating them. CDR3 length: 15 amino acids. Among the donors, all were Caucasian adults who lived in Nashville, Tennessee. The V call is TRBV15, the J call TRBJ2-5; D unresolved. The material sequenced was naive CD4+ T cells from PBMCs. The sample's subset: CD45RA+ positively selected. This sequence was found in a man between 18 and 35 years old in good health. Some clones in this sample may be carry-over from other donors' samples. CDR3 protein: CATSTIYSPQETQYF. The CDR3 DNA reads as TGTGCCACCAGCACGATTTATTCTCCTCAAGAGACCCAGTACTTC.